This TCR beta chain comes out of a study of blood T cell repertoires in COVID-19 (dated by TCRdb to the early 2020s). Describing the broader study: The collaborator samples originated in the United States, Italy and Spain and spanned the acute and convalescent phases of COVID-19. The prospective study material was composed of cDNA or gDNA derived from T cells, B-cell-depleted T cells, or PBMCs. Subjects who had been exposed to COVID-19, were actively infected with it, or had recovered from it provided the deeply sampled blood TCRbeta repertoires that made up the dataset. A freely available public database, intended as a resource for researchers studying the immune response to SARS-CoV-2, is where the repertoires were released. Samples were obtained from the ongoing ImmuneRACE study (first 160 participants) and from over 1,000 subjects provided by 6 global collaborators. Sample metadata almost always included a de-identified subject ID, COVID-19 status, age in years and sex. Where available, HLA class I and class II types were taken from metadata supplied by the sample provider and were not determined by assay-based typing.

TCRbeta CDR3 regions were amplified from genomic DNA by means of the immunoSEQ Assay, a bias-controlled multiplex PCR. The original pipeline was this. The number of nucleated cells in each sample was estimated from the amplification of reference gene primers within the assay. Sequence reads were collapsed and filtered to measure the absolute abundance of every unique TCRbeta CDR3 rearrangement. Productive Simpson clonality was computed per sample as the square root of Simpson's diversity index over productive rearrangements. In its TCRdb copy, this immuneACCESS table keeps in-frame sequences only and misses some clones. Where compared with another copy, unresolved V genes explain less than half of these, and the others have no known cause. D and trimming were read from the DNA, whereas the V and J calls and clone size are those reported in that table. The sample data list approximately 130,000 clones, and just under 85% of these were observed just once. The ten largest clones represent about 13% of the sample.

Study-wide conclusions, independent of this receptor: The quantity of clinical and demographic metadata differed by source and by participant and was supplied without curation.

As to this clone: Its antigen is unknown. Base qualities are missing; no much larger clone stands one base away.

V has 2 bases trimmed and J has 9 bases trimmed; junction bases matching no gene number 12. The germline V gene (reference sequence) yields MNHEY for CDR1 and SMNVEV for CDR2. Including the terminal cysteine and phenylalanine, the CDR3 comprises 16 residues. Just CDR3 DNA is preserved here, 48 bases in frame from base 1. Whole blood was collected in K2EDTA tubes by collaborating institutions according to the institutions' own protocols. For TCRbeta analysis, collaborator samples were shipped as frozen whole blood, as isolated PBMCs, or as DNA extracted from either sample type. The TCR comes from a human donor in a cohort sampled during active COVID-19. The receptor chain draws on TRBV27 and TRBJ1-5; 8 central bases correspond to TRBD1. The sequenced sample consisted of peripheral blood. The CDR3 amino acid sequence is: CASSLRPGGTQGPQHF. The bases are TGTGCCAGCAGTTTACGGCCAGGGGGCACCCAGGGGCCCCAGCATTTT.